This passage covers 29 T cell receptor beta chains from one sample sequenced in a study of T cells in Graves' hyperthyroidism and ophthalmopathy. TCR beta CDR3 region amplification was performed from RNA transcripts. RT-PCR in the first round (using the HTBI primer set) targeted the TCR CDR3. MiXCR, run by TCRdb on the multiplex PCR reads, gives a single entry per CDR3 protein. The table includes a few hundred thousand distinct CDR3 sequences, about a sixth detected once. Sequenced sample: blood. These receptors all stem from a woman aged 40 to 50 with Graves' ophthalmopathy.

This clonotype was counted at least ten times. V and J are TRBV12-3 or TRBV12-4 and TRBJ1-4; D is uncertain. The V gene lost 0 bases and the J gene lost 8 bases, with 10 bases spanning the gap. CDR3 length: 14 residues. As DNA, the CDR3 is TGTGCCAGCAGTTTAGCCACCGGTCAAGAAAAACTGTTTTTT. The encoded protein is CASSLATGQEKLFF.

The chain has TRBV11-2 and TRBJ2-3, with D possibly matching TRBD1 (6 bases). The germline V gene encodes CDR1 SGHAT and CDR2 FQNNGV. CDR3 length: 17 amino acids. V lost 8 bases and J lost 0, with 21 bases in between. For the CDR3, the DNA is TGTGCCAGCTTCCAGGGGACCTCCTTACTTAGCACAGATACGCAGTATTTT. As protein: CASFQGTSLLSTDTQYF. The full variable domain, its missing parts supplied by reference TRBV11-2 and TRBJ2-3, is EAGVAQSPRYKIIEKRQSVAFWCNPISGHATLYWYQQILGQGPKLLIQFQNNGVVDDSQLPKDRFSAERLKGVDSTLKIQPAKLEDSAVYLCASFQGTSLLSTDTQYFGPGTRLTVL.

Of note for this clonotype: This clone may be a read error of a much larger clone one base away. The chain carries TRBV20-1 and TRBJ2-5; 11 bases agree with TRBD2. CDR3 length: 15 residues. The germline V gene has CDR1 DFQATT and CDR2 SNEGSKA (reference sequence). J gave up 4 bases and V 0 bases, and 4 bases lay outside the gene matches. The CDR3 sequence: CSARDLGLAGETQYF. The DNA for the CDR3 is TGCAGTGCTAGAGATCTAGGACTAGCGGGAGAGACCCAGTACTTC.

This clonotype was seen ten or more times. The rearrangement joins TRBV6-1 to TRBJ2-6, with D uncertain. Trimming removed 6 bases at V and 1 base at J, with 7 bases between. The CDR3 length is 14 residues. CDR1 and CDR2 (germline): MNHNS, SASEGT. The chain's CDR3 is CASSPRSGANVLTF. In DNA, the CDR3 is TGTGCCAGCAGCCCTAGGTCTGGGGCCAACGTCCTGACTTTC.

The sample holds many counts of this clonotype. This rearrangement joins TRBV2 to TRBJ2-1; no reliable D call. Germline V gene data show CDR1 as SNHLY and CDR2 as FYNNEI. The length of the CDR3 is 14 residues. Trimming left V 9 bases short and J 0 bases short, with 12 bases between. CDR3: CARQKQSSYNEQFF. CDR3 DNA: TGTGCCAGGCAAAAACAGAGCTCCTACAATGAGCAGTTCTTC.

The table lists this clonotype with many counts. The chain couples TRBV28 to TRBJ2-3; a possible D gene is TRBD2 (5 bases). Trimming took 6 bases from V and 1 from J, leaving 14 bases between them. There are 15 residues in the CDR3. Germline V gene sequence: CDR1 MDHEN, CDR2 SYDVKM. The CDR3 here is CASRSLGSGTDTQYF. CDR3 DNA: TGTGCCAGCAGGTCTTTGGGGAGCGGCACAGATACGCAGTATTTT.

This clonotype was seen repeatedly, ten times or more. The chain carries TRBV28 and TRBJ2-7, with D perhaps TRBD1 (6 bases). The V gene's germline CDR1 is MDHEN and CDR2 SYDVKM. The length of the CDR3 is 13 residues. V was shortened by 5 bases and J by 5 bases, with 13 bases between the two germline ends. CDR3 in amino acids: CASSLDHRDEQYF. CDR3 DNA: TGTGCCAGCAGTCTAGACCACAGGGACGAGCAGTACTTC.

The genes are TRBV4-1 and TRBJ2-2; 10 bases map to TRBD2. The J segment lost 4 bases and the V segment lost 0 bases, leaving 5 bases of the junction unmatched. Germline loops: CDR1 MGHRA, CDR2 YSYEKL. The length of the CDR3 is 17 residues. DNA of the CDR3: TGCGCCAGCAGCCAAGAAGCGGGGGGGCTCGGCACCGGGGAGCTGTTTTTT. Translated: CASSQEAGGLGTGELFF.

The rearrangement joins TRBV12-3 or TRBV12-4 to TRBJ1-2, with 7 nucleotides matching TRBD1. The CDR3 length is 14 residues. The V segment lost 3 bases and the J segment 8 bases; nucleotides outside the gene matches: 9. CDR3 sequence (DNA): TGTGCCAGCAGTTTTGGCAGGGGGTCTCGGGGCTACACCTTC. This gives the protein CASSFGRGSRGYTF.

This clonotype came up many times. V gene TRBV28 combines with J gene TRBJ1-2; D unclear. CDR1 is MDHEN and CDR2 is SYDVKM in the germline V gene. This CDR3 is built from 12 residues. With 4 bases removed from V and 4 bases from J, the gap between germline ends came to 7 bases. As DNA, the CDR3 is TGTGCCAGCAGTTGGAGGTCCTATGGCTACACCTTC. Translation: CASSWRSYGYTF.

This chain connects TRBV6-1 to TRBJ1-1, with TRBD1 as a possible D gene (6 bases). Trimming cost V 6 bases and J 5 bases, with 16 bases left between them. Germline V gene lookup returns CDR1 MNHNS and CDR2 SASEGT. CDR3 size: 14 residues. CDR3 sequence reads: CASRTHRVETEAFF. In DNA form, the CDR3 reads TGTGCCAGCAGGACCCACAGGGTTGAAACTGAAGCTTTCTTT.

Note on this clonotype: The junction differs from germline at one of its ends, possibly a read error. CDR3 DNA: TGTGCCAGCTCACTACTTTTGAACGCTGAAGCTTTCTTT. As protein: CASSLLLNAEAFF. J is TRBJ1-1 and V is TRBV18, with D unresolved. Germline V gene data show CDR1 as KGHSH and CDR2 as LQKENI. The CDR3 extends over 13 amino acids. Full variable domain (missing parts from reference TRBV18 and TRBJ1-1): NAGVMQNPRHLVRRRGQEARLRCSPMKGHSHVYWYRQLPEEGLKFMVYLQKENIIDESGMPKERFSAEFPKEGPSILRIQQVVRGDSAAYFCASSLLLNAEAFFGQGTRLTVV.

This clonotype was seen ten or more times. The chain carries TRBV11-2 and TRBJ2-1, with 9 bases identical to TRBD2. After removal of 2 bases from V and 5 bases from J, the junction contained 4 bases not matched to a gene. CDR1 SGHAT and CDR2 FQNNGV come from the germline V gene. The CDR3 runs 15 residues. The CDR3 sequence is CASSLQGTSHNEQFF. The CDR3 nucleotides are TGTGCCAGCAGCTTACAGGGGACTAGCCACAATGAGCAGTTCTTC.

This chain joins TRBV11-3 and TRBJ2-1, with TRBD2 identical over 14 bases. V was clipped by 3 bases and J by 10 bases; unmatched bases: 8. The germline V gene has CDR1 SGHNT and CDR2 YENEEA. This CDR3 has 16 residues. This chain's CDR3 is CASSLAGTSGSREQFF. Written as DNA, the CDR3 is TGTGCCAGCAGCTTGGCCGGGACTAGCGGGAGCCGCGAGCAGTTCTTC.

This clonotype was recorded many times. V usage is TRBV18 and J usage is TRBJ1-1, with a tentative D call TRBD1 (5 bases). V gave up 5 bases and J gave up 2 bases, with 9 bases separating them. CDR3 length equals 13 residues. Germline values: CDR1 KGHSH, CDR2 LQKENI. CDR3 in amino acids: CASSSDSNTEAFF. The CDR3, as DNA: TGTGCCAGCTCATCCGACAGCAACACTGAAGCTTTCTTT.

The V gene is TRBV19, the J gene TRBJ2-7; D is uncertain. The CDR3 loop spans 14 amino acids. With 2 bases removed from V and 0 bases from J, the gap between germline ends came to 8 bases. CDR1 is LNHDA and CDR2 is SQIVND in the germline V gene (reference sequence). The DNA for the CDR3 is TGTGCCAGTAGTATACAAAGCACCTCCTACGAGCAGTACTTC. Translating it yields CASSIQSTSYEQYF.

In this sample, this clonotype turned up a few times. The chain carries TRBV20-1 and TRBJ1-4, with D uncertain. The ends were cut back, 0 bases at V and 3 bases at J, with 11 bases in the middle. The CDR3 runs 15 residues. Germline CDR1 is DFQATT and CDR2 is SNEGSKA (reference sequence). CDR3 nucleotides: TGCAGTGCTAGAGATTTAGGGATGTCTAATGAAAAACTGTTTTTT. This translates into CSARDLGMSNEKLFF.

The chain links TRBV20-1 to TRBJ2-1; tentatively, D is TRBD2 (5 bases). V dropped 3 bases and J dropped 0 bases, with 21 bases sitting between them. Germline V gives CDR1 DFQATT, CDR2 SNEGSKA (reference sequence). This CDR3 has 18 residues. CDR3 sequence: CSASEVGRAPPSYNEQFF. Written as DNA, the CDR3 is TGCAGTGCTAGCGAAGTTGGGCGGGCCCCACCCTCCTACAATGAGCAGTTCTTC.

This clonotype has ten or more counts. The chain has TRBV11-2 and TRBJ2-1, with 12 nucleotides matching TRBD2. Germline CDR1 and CDR2: SGHAT and FQNNGV. V dropped 4 bases and J dropped 8; count of bases not matched to a gene: 6. This CDR3 spans 15 amino acids. CDR3 nucleotide sequence: TGTGCCAGCAGCTGGACTAGCGGGAATTGGTATGAGCAGTTCTTC. Amino acids: CASSWTSGNWYEQFF.

The chain employs TRBV12-3 or TRBV12-4 and TRBJ2-7; the D gene is possibly TRBD2 (6 bases). The length of the CDR3 is 13 residues. Trimming stripped 7 bases from V and 3 bases from J, with 13 bases between. As DNA, the CDR3 is TGTGCCAGCAATCGCGGGGTTGGCTACGAGCAGTACTTC. Its translation: CASNRGVGYEQYF.

This clonotype was seen at least ten times. In DNA form, the CDR3 reads TGTGCCAGCAGTTTGTGGCAGGATACGAACACTGAAGCTTTCTTT. This encodes CASSLWQDTNTEAFF. V usage is TRBV28 and J usage is TRBJ1-1, with unresolved D. Germline V gene lookup returns CDR1 MDHEN and CDR2 SYDVKM. CDR3 length: 15 amino acids. Trimming pared 3 bases from V and 1 base from J, leaving 12 bases between.

This clonotype was counted at least ten times. V is TRBV11-2 and J is TRBJ2-1; either TRBD1 or TRBD2 may supply D (5 bases each). Trimming stripped 4 bases from V and 3 bases from J, with 10 bases between. The CDR3 runs 14 residues. Germline V gene sequence: CDR1 SGHAT, CDR2 FQNNGV. CDR3 DNA sequence: TGTGCCAGCAGCTCCGGGGCTGTCTACAATGAGCAGTTCTTC. Encoded protein: CASSSGAVYNEQFF.

This clonotype was found many times. J is TRBJ2-3 and V is TRBV2; D may match TRBD1 or TRBD2 (5 bases each). The length of the CDR3 is 15 residues. The V and J ends lost 9 bases and 1 base respectively, with 17 bases between them. Germline V gene sequence: CDR1 SNHLY, CDR2 FYNNEI. DNA for the CDR3: TGTGCCAGTCATGGTCCTGGGGGAGGCACAGATACGCAGTATTTT. The encoded protein is CASHGPGGGTDTQYF.

Ten or more counts support this clonotype. The V call is TRBV28, the J call TRBJ2-2, with 11 bases lining up with TRBD2. Germline lookup yields CDR1 MDHEN and CDR2 SYDVKM. The junction had 7 bases not matched to a gene; V was cut back by 5 bases and J by 8 bases. The CDR3 has 15 residues. CDR3: CASSRLAGSGGELFF. The CDR3 nucleotides are TGTGCCAGCAGTAGACTAGCGGGAAGTGGTGGGGAGCTGTTTTTT.

This rearrangement joins TRBV6-5 to TRBJ2-2; possibly TRBD2 for D (5 bases). The CDR3 has 14 residues. Trimming took 2 bases from V and 2 from J, leaving 6 bases between them. The V gene's germline CDR1 is MNHEY and CDR2 SVGAGI. The CDR3 coding sequence is TGTGCCAGCAGTTACGGACTTAACACCGGGGAGCTGTTTTTT. It translates to CASSYGLNTGELFF.

Many counts were recorded for this clonotype. The chain recombines TRBV6-1 with TRBJ2-1; TRBD2 might be the D (5 bases). This CDR3 contains 11 residues. Germline lookup yields CDR1 MNHNS and CDR2 SASEGT. With 8 bases removed from V and 3 bases from J, the gap between germline ends came to 5 bases. The CDR3 sequence: CASAGYNEQFF. The CDR3 DNA reads TGTGCCAGCGCGGGCTACAATGAGCAGTTCTTC.

With respect to this clonotype: At one end, the junction sequence differs from germline, possibly due to a read error. The chain joins TRBV6-1 to TRBJ2-6, with D possibly TRBD1 on 6 matching bases. CDR1 and CDR2 (germline): MNHNS, SASEGT. This CDR3 has 15 amino acids. The CDR3 reads CASSEDSSGANALTF. In DNA form, the CDR3 reads TGTGCCAGCAGTGAGGACAGCTCTGGGGCCAACGCCCTGACTTTC.

The V gene is TRBV28, the J gene TRBJ2-1, with D possibly being TRBD2 (7 bases). This CDR3 has 15 amino acids. With 6 bases removed from V and 8 bases from J, the gap between germline ends came to 20 bases. CDR1 and CDR2 (germline): MDHEN, SYDVKM. This CDR3 reads CASSFGGARGDEQFF. The DNA of the CDR3 is TGTGCCAGCAGCTTTGGGGGCGCCCGGGGGGATGAGCAGTTCTTC.

Many counts were recorded for this clonotype. The chain employs TRBV20-1 and TRBJ2-3, with TRBD2 identical over 7 bases. CDR3 length: 14 residues. In germline, CDR1 is DFQATT, CDR2 SNEGSKA (reference sequence). V was pared by 5 bases and J by 6 bases, with 11 bases of the junction left unmatched. CDR3 DNA: TGCAGTGCTTCGGAAAGACTAGCTCTGGATACGCAGTATTTT. Translated, it gives CSASERLALDTQYF.